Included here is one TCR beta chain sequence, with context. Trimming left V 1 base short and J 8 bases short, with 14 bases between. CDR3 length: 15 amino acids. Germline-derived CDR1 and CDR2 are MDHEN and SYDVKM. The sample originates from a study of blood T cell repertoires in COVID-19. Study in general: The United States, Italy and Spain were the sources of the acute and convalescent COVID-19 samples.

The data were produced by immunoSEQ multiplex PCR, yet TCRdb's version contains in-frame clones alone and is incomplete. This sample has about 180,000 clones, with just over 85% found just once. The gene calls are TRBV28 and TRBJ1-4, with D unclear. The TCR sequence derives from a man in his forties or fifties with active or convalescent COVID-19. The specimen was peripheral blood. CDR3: CASSLLQPGEEKLFF. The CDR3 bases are TGTGCCAGCAGTTTATTACAGCCCGGGGAGGAAAAACTGTTTTTT.